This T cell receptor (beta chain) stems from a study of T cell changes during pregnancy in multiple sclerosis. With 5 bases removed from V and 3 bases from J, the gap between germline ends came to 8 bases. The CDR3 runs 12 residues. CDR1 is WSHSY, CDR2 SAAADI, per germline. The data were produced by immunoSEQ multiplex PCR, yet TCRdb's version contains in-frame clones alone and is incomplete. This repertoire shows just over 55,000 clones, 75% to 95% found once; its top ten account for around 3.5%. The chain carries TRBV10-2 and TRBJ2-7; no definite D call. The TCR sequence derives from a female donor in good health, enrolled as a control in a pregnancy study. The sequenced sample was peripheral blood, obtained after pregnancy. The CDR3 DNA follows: TGCGCCAGCAGTTCTACGGGCTACGAGCAGTACTTC. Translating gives CASSSTGYEQYF.